Following are 4 T cell receptor beta chains from one sample sequenced in a study of beta chain features in type 1 diabetes listed by TCRdb under 2018. Paper-wide results and their limitations: A moderate but significant shortening of TCRB CDR3 length was observed in type 1 diabetes patients in all four CD4+ subsets.

Library preparation was by the immunoSEQ multiplex PCR assay. The entire amount of isolated RNA was reverse transcribed using the High Capacity cDNA Reverse Transcription Kit, so the sequenced TCRB transcripts were expressed ones. TCRdb took over this immuneACCESS table, retaining in-frame rearrangements with V and J assigned. Such tables are incomplete; in checked studies, under half of the missing clones stem from an unresolved V gene, and the remainder is unexplained. This sample holds 93,000 or so clones; around 30% were observed only once. The biggest ten clones account for less than 0.65% of the sample. Antigen specificity for these receptors is unknown. The sample taken for sequencing was central memory CD4+ T cells from blood. Source of these receptors: a woman in her late teens or twenties with type 1 diabetes.

This clone was picked up a small number of times. This chain links TRBV6-5 with TRBJ2-3, with 8 positions matching TRBD2. Germline CDR1 reads MNHEY; CDR2 reads SVGAGI. Trimming cost V 0 bases and J 7 bases; bases outside gene matches: 9. There are 16 residues in the CDR3. The CDR3 protein is CASSYSTSVPTHTQYF. CDR3 bases: TGTGCCAGCAGTTACTCGACTAGCGTCCCTACACATACGCAGTATTTT.

The J gene is TRBJ2-7, the V gene TRBV4-1; 7 bases are shared with TRBD2. V was clipped by 2 bases and J by 6 bases; unmatched bases: 1. The CDR3 is 12 amino acids. In germline, CDR1 is MGHRA, CDR2 YSYEKL. CDR3 in DNA: TGCGCCAGCAGCCAACCGGGGGGCGAGCAGTACTTC. It encodes CASSQPGGEQYF.

The rearrangement links TRBV30 to TRBJ1-5; D not resolved. Trimming left V 6 bases short and J 7 bases short, with 19 bases between. The V gene's germline CDR1 is GTSNPN and CDR2 SVGIG (reference sequence). CDR3 length: 14 amino acids. Here the CDR3 DNA reads TGTGCCTGCACCCCCTCCAAGGGAGGACAGCCCCAGCATTTT. Amino acids: CACTPSKGGQPQHF.

The gene calls are TRBV11-3 and TRBJ1-1, with D perhaps matching TRBD1 (6 bases). The germline gives CDR1 SGHNT, CDR2 YENEEA. Deletions cut 3 bases from V and 5 bases from J, with 13 bases between. The CDR3 length is 14 residues. The CDR3 protein is CASSLLQGDTEAFF. The CDR3 DNA reads TGTGCCAGCAGCTTGTTACAGGGAGATACTGAAGCTTTCTTT.